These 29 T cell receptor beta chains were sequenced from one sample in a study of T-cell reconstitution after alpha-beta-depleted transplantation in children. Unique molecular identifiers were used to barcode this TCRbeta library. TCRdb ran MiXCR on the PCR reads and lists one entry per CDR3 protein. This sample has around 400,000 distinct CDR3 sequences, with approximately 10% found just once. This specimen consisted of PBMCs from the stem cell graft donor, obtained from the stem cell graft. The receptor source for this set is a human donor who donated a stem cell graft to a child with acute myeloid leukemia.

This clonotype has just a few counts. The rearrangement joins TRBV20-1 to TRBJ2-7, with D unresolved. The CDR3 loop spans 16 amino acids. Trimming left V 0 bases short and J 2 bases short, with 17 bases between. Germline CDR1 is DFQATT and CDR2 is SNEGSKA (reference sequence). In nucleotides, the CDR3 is TGCAGTGCTAGAGATATAAGACAAAATACAGCCTACGAGCAGTACTTC. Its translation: CSARDIRQNTAYEQYF.

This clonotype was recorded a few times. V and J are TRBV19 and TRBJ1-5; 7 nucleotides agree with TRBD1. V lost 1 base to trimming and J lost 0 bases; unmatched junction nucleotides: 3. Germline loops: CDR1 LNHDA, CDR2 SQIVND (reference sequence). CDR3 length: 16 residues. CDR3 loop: CASSIGTGISNQPQHF. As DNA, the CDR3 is TGTGCCAGTAGTATAGGGACAGGAATTAGCAATCAGCCCCAGCATTTT.

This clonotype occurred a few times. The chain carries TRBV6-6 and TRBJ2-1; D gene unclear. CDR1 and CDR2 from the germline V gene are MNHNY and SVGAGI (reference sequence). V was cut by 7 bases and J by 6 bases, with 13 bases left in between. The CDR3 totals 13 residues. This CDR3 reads CASNYEVVNEQFF. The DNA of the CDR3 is TGTGCCAGCAATTATGAAGTGGTCAATGAGCAGTTCTTC.

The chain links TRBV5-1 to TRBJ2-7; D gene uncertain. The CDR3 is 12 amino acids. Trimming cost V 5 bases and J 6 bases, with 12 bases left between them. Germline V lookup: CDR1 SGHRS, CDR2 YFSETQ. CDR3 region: CASSRVASEQYF. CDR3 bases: TGCGCCAGCAGTCGGGTTGCAAGCGAGCAGTACTTC. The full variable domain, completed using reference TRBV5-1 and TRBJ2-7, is KAGVTQTPRYLIKTRGQQVTLSCSPISGHRSVSWYQQTPGQGLQFLFEYFSETQRNKGNFPGRFSGRQFSNSRSEMNVSTLELGDSALYLCASSRVASEQYFGPGTRLTVT.

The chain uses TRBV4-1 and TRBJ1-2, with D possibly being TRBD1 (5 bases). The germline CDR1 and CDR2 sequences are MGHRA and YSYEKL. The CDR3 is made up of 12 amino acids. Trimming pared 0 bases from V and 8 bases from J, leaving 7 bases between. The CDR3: CASSQDRGGYTF. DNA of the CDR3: TGCGCCAGCAGCCAAGACCGGGGGGGCTACACCTTC.

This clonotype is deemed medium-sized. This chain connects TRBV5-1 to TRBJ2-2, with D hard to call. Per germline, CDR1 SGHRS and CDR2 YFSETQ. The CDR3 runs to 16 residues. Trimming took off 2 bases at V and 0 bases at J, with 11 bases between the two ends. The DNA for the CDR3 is TGCGCCAGCAGCTTCCTGGGCTACCCGAACACCGGGGAGCTGTTTTTT. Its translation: CASSFLGYPNTGELFF.

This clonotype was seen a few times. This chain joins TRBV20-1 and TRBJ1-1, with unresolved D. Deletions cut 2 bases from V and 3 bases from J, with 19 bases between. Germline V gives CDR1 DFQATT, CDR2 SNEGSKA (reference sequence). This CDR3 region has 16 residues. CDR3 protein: CSARPPGRKSDTEAFF. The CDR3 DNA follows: TGCAGTGCTAGACCACCGGGTCGGAAATCTGACACTGAAGCTTTCTTT.

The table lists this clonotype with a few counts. For the CDR3, the DNA is TGTGCCAGCAACCACCCCGGGGGGCAGGCAGATACGCAGTATTTT. It codes for CASNHPGGQADTQYF. The chain recombines TRBV6-1 with TRBJ2-3, with TRBD2 as a possible D gene (7 bases). Germline lookup yields CDR1 MNHNS and CDR2 SASEGT. V was cut by 7 bases and J by 4 bases, with 18 bases left in between. The CDR3 covers 15 residues.

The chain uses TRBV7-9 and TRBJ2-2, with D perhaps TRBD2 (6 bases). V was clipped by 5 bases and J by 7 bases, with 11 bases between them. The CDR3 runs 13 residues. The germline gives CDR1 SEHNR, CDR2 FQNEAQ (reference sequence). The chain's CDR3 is CASSQTGVGELFF. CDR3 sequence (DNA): TGTGCCAGCAGCCAGACGGGGGTCGGGGAGCTGTTTTTT.

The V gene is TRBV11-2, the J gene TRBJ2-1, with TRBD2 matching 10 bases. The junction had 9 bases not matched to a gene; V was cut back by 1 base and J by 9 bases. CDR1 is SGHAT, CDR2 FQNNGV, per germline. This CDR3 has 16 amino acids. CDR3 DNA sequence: TGTGCCAGCAGCTTAGCAAGCGGGGGGGCTTGGACTGAGCAGTTCTTC. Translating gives CASSLASGGAWTEQFF.

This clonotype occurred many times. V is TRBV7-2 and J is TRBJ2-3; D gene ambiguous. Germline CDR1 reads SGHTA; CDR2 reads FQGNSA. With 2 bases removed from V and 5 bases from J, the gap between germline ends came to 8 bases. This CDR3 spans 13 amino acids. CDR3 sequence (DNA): TGTGCCAGCAGCTTATCCCTAAGAGATACGCAGTATTTT. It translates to CASSLSLRDTQYF.

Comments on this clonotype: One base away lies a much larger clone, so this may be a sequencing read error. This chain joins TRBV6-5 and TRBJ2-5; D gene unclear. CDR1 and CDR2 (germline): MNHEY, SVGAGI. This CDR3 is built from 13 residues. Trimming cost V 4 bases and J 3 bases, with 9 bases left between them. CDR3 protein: CASSFQVKETQYF. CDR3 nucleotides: TGTGCCAGCAGTTTTCAGGTTAAAGAGACCCAGTACTTC.

The CDR3 loop reads CASSGQGELYVDYGYTF. In nucleotides, the CDR3 is TGTGCCAGCAGCGGACAGGGGGAGTTGTACGTGGACTATGGCTACACCTTC. This rearrangement joins TRBV9 to TRBJ1-2; 9 nucleotides line up with TRBD1. The CDR3 spans 17 residues. Trimming removed 3 bases from V and 3 bases from J; junction bases left unmatched: 12. Germline V gives CDR1 SGDLS, CDR2 YYNGEE.

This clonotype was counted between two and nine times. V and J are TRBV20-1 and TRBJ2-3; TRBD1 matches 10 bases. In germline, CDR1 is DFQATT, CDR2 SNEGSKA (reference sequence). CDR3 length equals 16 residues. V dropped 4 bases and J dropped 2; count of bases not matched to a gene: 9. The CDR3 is CSAISGTGVNTDTQYF. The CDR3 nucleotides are TGCAGTGCTATTTCCGGGACAGGGGTCAACACAGATACGCAGTATTTT.

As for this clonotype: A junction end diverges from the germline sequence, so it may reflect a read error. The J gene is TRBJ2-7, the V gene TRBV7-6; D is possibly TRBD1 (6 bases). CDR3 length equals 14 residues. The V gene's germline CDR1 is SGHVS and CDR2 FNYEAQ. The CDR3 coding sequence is TGTGCCAGCAGCTTAGCCCTAGGGGGTAATGAGCAGAACTTC. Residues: CASSLALGGNEQNF.

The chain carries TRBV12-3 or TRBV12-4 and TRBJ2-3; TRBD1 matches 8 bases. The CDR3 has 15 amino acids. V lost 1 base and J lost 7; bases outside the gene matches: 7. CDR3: CASSLGGTGLNTQYF. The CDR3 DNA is TGTGCCAGCAGTTTAGGTGGGACAGGACTAAATACGCAGTATTTT.

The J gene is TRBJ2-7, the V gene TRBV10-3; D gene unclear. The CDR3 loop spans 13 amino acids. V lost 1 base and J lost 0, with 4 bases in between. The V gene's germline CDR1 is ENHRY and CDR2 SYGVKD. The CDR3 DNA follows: TGTGCCATCAGTGAGTGGGACTCCTACGAGCAGTACTTC. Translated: CAISEWDSYEQYF.

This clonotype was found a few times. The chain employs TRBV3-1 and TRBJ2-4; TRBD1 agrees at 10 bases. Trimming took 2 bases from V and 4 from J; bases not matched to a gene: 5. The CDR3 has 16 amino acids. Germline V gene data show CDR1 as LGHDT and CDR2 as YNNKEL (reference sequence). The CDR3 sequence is CASSQRQGQGKNIQYF. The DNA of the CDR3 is TGTGCCAGCAGCCAACGCCAGGGACAGGGGAAAAACATTCAGTACTTC.

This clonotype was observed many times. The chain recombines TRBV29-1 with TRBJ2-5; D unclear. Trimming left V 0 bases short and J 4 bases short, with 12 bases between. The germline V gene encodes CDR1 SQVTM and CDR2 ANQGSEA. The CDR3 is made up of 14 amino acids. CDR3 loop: CSVEDARQRETQYF. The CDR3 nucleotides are TGCAGCGTTGAAGATGCTAGGCAGAGAGAGACCCAGTACTTC.

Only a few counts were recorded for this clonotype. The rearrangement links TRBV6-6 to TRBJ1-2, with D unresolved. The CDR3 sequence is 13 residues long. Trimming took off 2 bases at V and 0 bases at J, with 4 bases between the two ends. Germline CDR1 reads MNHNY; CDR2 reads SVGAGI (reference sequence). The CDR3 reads CASSYTSNYGYTF. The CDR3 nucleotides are TGTGCCAGCAGTTACACGTCTAACTATGGCTACACCTTC.

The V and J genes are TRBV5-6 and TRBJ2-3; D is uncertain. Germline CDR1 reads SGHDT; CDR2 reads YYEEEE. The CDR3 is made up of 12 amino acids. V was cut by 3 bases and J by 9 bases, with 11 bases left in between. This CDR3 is CASSSWQRTQYF. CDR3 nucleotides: TGTGCCAGCAGCTCGTGGCAGAGGACGCAGTATTTT.

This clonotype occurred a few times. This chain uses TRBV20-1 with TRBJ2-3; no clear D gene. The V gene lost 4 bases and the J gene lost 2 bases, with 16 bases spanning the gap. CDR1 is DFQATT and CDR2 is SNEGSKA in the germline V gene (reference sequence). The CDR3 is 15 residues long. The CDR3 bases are TGCAGTGCTATCGAAGCCCCACTACCCACAGATACGCAGTATTTT. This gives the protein CSAIEAPLPTDTQYF.

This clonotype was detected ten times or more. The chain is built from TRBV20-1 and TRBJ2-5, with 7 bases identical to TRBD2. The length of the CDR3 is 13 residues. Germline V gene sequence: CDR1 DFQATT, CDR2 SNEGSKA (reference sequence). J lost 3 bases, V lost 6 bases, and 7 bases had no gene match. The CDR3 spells CSAQRTREETQYF. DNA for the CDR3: TGCAGTGCCCAAAGGACTAGGGAAGAGACCCAGTACTTC.

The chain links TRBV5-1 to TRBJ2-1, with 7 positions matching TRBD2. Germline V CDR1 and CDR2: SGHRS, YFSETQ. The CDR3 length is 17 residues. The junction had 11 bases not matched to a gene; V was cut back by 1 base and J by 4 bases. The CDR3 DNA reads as TGCGCCAGCAGCTTGACCGGGACTAATAGCGGGTACAATGAGCAGTTCTTC. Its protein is CASSLTGTNSGYNEQFF.

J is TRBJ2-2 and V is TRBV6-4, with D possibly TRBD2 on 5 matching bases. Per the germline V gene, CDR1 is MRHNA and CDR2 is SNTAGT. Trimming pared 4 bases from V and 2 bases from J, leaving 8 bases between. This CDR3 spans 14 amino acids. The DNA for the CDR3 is TGTGCCAGCAGTGCGGAGGAAAACACCGGGGAGCTGTTTTTT. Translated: CASSAEENTGELFF.

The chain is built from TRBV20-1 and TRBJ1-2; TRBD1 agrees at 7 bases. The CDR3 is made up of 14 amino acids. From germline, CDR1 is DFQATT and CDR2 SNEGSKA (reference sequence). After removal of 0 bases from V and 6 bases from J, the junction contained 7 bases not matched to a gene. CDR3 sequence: CSARETGRKNGYTF. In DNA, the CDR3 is TGCAGTGCTAGAGAGACAGGGAGGAAGAATGGCTACACCTTC.

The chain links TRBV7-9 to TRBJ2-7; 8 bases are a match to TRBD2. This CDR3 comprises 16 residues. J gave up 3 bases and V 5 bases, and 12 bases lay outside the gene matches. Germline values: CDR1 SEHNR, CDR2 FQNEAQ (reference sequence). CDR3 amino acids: CASSESGGAGFYEQYF. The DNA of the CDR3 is TGTGCCAGCAGCGAAAGCGGGGGCGCAGGGTTCTACGAGCAGTACTTC. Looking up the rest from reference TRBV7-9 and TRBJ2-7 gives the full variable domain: DTGVSQNPRHKITKRGQNVTFRCDPISEHNRLYWYRQTLGQGPEFLTYFQNEAQLEKSRLLSDRFSAERPKGSFSTLEIQRTEQGDSAMYLCASSESGGAGFYEQYFGPGTRLTVT.

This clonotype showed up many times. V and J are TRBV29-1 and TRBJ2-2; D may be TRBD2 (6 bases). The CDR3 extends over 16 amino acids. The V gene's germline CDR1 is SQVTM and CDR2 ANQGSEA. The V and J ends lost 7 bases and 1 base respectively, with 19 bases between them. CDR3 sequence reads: CSALWLGGENTGELFF. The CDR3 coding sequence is TGCAGCGCCCTGTGGTTGGGAGGAGAGAACACCGGGGAGCTGTTTTTT.

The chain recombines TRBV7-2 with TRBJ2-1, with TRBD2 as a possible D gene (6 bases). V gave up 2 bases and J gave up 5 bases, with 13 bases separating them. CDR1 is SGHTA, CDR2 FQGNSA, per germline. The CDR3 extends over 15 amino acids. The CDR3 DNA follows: TGTGCCAGCAGCTTATTTGGGACTCAGCACAATGAGCAGTTCTTC. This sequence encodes CASSLFGTQHNEQFF.